Listed below are T cell receptor beta chains from one sample, sequenced in a study of T-cell memory formation after mild COVID-19. TCRdb reprocessed the 5' RACE reads with MiXCR, giving one entry per CDR3 protein. The sample lists about 360,000 distinct CDR3 sequences, over 13% occurring once. The sequenced material came from PBMCs or a T cell subset sorted from them (not recorded which). The receptors were gathered from a man younger than 35 who had mild COVID-19 (a few samples of this study predate the infection). Cell type and time point are not known. The conserved cysteine and the conserved F or W are not part of the CDR3 here. D genes are given only for firm matches. Clone sizes are given selectively: once, few, many, or a class where the clone is expanded.

D | size | V | CDR3
. | . | TRBV6-6 | ASSLTDSLYGYT
. | . | TRBV20-1 | SGLLYNEQF
. | many | TRBV7-8 | ASSLVGNQPQH
. | . | TRBV7-3 | ASSQMGRTTEAF
TRBD1 | few | TRBV5-1 | ASRPGQVGGADTQY
. | . | TRBV5-1 | ASSLEVRQF
. | few | TRBV11-2 | ASSLDAQSQETQY
. | many | TRBV4-1 | ASSLPPRAEDTQY
TRBD2 | . | TRBV9 | ASSPGRGTQY
. | few | TRBV6-5 | ASSYLPDALEAAAEQF
. | . | TRBV7-7 | ASSFQWGEETQY
. | few | TRBV6-5 | ASSFKGGPQH
TRBD1 | . | TRBV5-1 | ASSRDRTSGETQY
TRBD1 | . | TRBV7-9 | ASSIGQGLDTQY
. | . | TRBV9 | ASSDPEGGTDEQY
. | . | TRBV5-1 | ASSAQVNTEAF